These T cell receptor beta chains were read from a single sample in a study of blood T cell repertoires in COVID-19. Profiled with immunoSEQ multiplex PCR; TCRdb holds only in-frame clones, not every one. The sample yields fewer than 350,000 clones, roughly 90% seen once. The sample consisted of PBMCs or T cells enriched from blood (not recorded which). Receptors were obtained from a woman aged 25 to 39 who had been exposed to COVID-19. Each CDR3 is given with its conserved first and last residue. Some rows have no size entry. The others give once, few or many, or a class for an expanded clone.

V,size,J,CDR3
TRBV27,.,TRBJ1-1,CATLSWGQGLNTEAFF
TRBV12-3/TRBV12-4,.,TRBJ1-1,CASSPGENTEAFF
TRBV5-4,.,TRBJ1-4,CASSLRGTDEKLFF
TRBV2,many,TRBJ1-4,CASSDPNEVRGRNEKLFF
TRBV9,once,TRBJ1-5,CASSYGTGLEPQHF
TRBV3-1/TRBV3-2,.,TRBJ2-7,CASSQYDGSNPLYEQYF
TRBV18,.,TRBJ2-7,CASVPGQGATYEQYF
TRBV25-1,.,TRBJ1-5,CASSESTGLGQPQHF
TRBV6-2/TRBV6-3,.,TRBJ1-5,CASSYRPQGQPQHF
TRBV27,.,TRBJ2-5,CASSLLQAQETQYF
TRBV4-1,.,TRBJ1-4,CASSQGAGISPTNEKLFF
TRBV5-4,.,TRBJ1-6,CASSFQQVYNSPLHF
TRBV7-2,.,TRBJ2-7,CASSVNAGGAFYEQYF